Below, one TCR beta chain is given with its context. Participants were aged roughly 18 to 90 years, lived in over 20 US areas, and enrolled virtually. The ends were cut back, 0 bases at V and 0 bases at J, with 15 bases in the middle. CDR1 SGHRS and CDR2 YFSETQ come from the germline V gene. This CDR3 has 17 residues. The data were obtained in a study of blood T cell repertoires in COVID-19. Profiled with immunoSEQ multiplex PCR; TCRdb holds only in-frame clones, not every one. This table holds around 250,000 clones, about 87% found once. The V gene is TRBV5-1, the J gene TRBJ1-1, with a weak D call TRBD1 (5 bases). The sequencing sample was made of PBMCs or T cells enriched from blood (not recorded which). This receptor was obtained from a woman aged 30 to 39 with acute COVID-19. CDR3 sequence: CASSLGKNTGVNTEAFF. CDR3 coding DNA: TGCGCCAGCAGCTTGGGTAAGAACACAGGAGTGAACACTGAAGCTTTCTTT. Using reference TRBV5-1 and TRBJ1-1 for the parts outside the CDR3, the full variable domain is KAGVTQTPRYLIKTRGQQVTLSCSPISGHRSVSWYQQTPGQGLQFLFEYFSETQRNKGNFPGRFSGRQFSNSRSEMNVSTLELGDSALYLCASSLGKNTGVNTEAFFGQGTRLTVV.